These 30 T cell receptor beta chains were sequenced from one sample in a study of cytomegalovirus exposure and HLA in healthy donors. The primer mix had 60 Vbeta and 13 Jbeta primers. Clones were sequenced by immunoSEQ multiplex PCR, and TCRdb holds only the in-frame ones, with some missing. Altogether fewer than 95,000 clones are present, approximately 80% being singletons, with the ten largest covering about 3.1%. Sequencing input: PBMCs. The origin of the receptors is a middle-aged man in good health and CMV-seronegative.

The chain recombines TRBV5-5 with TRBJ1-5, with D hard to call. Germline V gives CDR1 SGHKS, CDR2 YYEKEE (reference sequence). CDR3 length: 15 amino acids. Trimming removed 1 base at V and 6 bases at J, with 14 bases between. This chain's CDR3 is CASSLSIDVVQPQHF. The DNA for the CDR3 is TGTGCCAGCAGCTTGTCAATCGATGTAGTTCAGCCCCAGCATTTT.

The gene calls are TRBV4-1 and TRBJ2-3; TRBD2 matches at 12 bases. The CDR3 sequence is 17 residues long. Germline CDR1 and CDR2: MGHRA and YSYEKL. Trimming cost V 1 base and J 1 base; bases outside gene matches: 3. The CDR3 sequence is CASSQGRTSGGTDTQYF. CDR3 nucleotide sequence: TGCGCCAGCAGCCAAGGTCGGACTAGCGGGGGCACAGATACGCAGTATTTT.

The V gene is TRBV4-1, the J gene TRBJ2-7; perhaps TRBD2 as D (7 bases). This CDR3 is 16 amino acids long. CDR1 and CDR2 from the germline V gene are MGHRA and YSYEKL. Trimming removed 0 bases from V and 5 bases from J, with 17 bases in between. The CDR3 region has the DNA TGCGCCAGCAGCCAAGAAGGGGGGGGCTCCGTCGACGAGCAGTACTTC. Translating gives CASSQEGGGSVDEQYF.

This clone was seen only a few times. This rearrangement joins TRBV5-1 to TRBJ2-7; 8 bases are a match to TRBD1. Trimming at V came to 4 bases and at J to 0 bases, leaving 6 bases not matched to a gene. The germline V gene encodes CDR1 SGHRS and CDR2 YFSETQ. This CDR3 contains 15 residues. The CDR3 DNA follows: TGCGCCAGCAGCCCTGGACAGGGATACTCCTACGAGCAGTACTTC. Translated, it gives CASSPGQGYSYEQYF.

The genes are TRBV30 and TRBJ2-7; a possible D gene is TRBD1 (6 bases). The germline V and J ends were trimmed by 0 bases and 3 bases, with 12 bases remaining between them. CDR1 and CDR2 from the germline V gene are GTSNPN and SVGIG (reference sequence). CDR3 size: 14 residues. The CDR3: CAWSVGGQIYEQYF. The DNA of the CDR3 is TGTGCCTGGAGTGTAGGGGGTCAGATCTACGAGCAGTACTTC.

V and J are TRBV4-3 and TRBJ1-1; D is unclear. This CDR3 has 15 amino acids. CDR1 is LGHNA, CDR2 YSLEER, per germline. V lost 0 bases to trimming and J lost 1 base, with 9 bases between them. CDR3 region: CASSQDWGGNTEAFF. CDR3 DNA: TGCGCCAGCAGCCAAGATTGGGGAGGGAACACTGAAGCTTTCTTT.

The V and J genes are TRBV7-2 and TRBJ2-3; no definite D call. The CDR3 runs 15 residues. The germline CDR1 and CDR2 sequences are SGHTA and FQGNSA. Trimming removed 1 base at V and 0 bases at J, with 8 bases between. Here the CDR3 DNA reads TGTGCCAGCAGCTTAGAATTATCTAGCACAGATACGCAGTATTTT. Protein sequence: CASSLELSSTDTQYF.

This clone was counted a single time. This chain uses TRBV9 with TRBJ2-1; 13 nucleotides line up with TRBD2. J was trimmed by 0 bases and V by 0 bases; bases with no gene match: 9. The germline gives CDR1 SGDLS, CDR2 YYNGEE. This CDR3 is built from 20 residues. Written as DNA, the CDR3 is TGTGCCAGCAGCGTAGCTACGACTAGCGGGGGGCAGAGCTCCTACAATGAGCAGTTCTTC. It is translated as CASSVATTSGGQSSYNEQFF.

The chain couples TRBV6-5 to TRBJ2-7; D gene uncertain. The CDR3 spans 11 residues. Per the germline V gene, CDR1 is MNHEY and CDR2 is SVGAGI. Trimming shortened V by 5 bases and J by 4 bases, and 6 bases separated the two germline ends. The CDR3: CASSEIYEQYF. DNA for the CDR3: TGTGCCAGCAGTGAGATTTACGAGCAGTACTTC.

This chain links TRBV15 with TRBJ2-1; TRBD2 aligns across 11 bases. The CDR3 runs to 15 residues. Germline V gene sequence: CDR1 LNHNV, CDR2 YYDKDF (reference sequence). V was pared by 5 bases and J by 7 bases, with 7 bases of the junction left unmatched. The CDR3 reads CATSGSGGAINEQFF. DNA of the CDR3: TGTGCCACCAGCGGTAGCGGGGGGGCAATTAATGAGCAGTTCTTC.

The CDR3 region is CASSYAQGTYEQYF. CDR3 DNA: TGTGCCAGCAGCTATGCACAGGGGACCTACGAGCAGTACTTC. The chain carries TRBV11-2 and TRBJ2-7; 7 bases are a match to TRBD1. V was pared by 4 bases and J by 2 bases, with 5 bases of the junction left unmatched. CDR3 length: 14 amino acids. Germline CDR1 and CDR2: SGHAT and FQNNGV.

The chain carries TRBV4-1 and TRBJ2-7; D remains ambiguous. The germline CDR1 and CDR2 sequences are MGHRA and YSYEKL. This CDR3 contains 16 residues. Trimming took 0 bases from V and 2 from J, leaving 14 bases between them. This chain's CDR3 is CASSQDYLAVPYEQYF. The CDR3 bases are TGCGCCAGCAGCCAAGATTATCTGGCAGTCCCCTACGAGCAGTACTTC.

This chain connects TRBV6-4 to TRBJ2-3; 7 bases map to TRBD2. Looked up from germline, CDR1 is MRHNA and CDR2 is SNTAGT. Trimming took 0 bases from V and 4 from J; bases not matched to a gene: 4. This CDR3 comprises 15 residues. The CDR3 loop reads CASSDSAGRADTQYF. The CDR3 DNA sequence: TGTGCCAGCAGTGACTCGGCAGGGAGGGCAGATACGCAGTATTTT.

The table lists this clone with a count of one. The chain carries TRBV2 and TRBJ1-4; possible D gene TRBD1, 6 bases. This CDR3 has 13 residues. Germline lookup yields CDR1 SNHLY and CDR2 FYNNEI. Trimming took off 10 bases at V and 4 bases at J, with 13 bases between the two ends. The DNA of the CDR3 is TGTGCCAACCGACAGGTCCATAATGAAAAACTGTTTTTT. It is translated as CANRQVHNEKLFF.

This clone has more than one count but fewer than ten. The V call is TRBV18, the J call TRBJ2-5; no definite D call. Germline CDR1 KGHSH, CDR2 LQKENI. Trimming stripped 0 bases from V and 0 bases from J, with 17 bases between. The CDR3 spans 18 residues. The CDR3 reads CASSPPPITISYQETQYF. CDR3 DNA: TGTGCCAGCTCACCACCCCCTATCACCATAAGTTACCAAGAGACCCAGTACTTC.

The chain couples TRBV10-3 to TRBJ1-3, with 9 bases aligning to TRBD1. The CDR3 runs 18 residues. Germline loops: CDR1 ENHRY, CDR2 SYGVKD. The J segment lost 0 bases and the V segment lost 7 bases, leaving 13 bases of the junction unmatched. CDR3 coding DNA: TGTGCCATCAACCGGGACAGGGACCGGTATCTCTCTGGAAACACCATATATTTT. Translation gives CAINRDRDRYLSGNTIYF.

The chain's CDR3 is CASSQEEEGQNYYGYTF. CDR3 sequence (DNA): TGCGCCAGCAGCCAAGAAGAGGAGGGGCAGAACTACTATGGCTACACCTTC. The genes are TRBV4-3 and TRBJ1-2; possibly TRBD1 for D (5 bases). The CDR3 contains 17 residues. V lost 0 bases, J lost 3 bases, and 17 bases lay in between. Germline loops: CDR1 LGHNA, CDR2 YSLEER.

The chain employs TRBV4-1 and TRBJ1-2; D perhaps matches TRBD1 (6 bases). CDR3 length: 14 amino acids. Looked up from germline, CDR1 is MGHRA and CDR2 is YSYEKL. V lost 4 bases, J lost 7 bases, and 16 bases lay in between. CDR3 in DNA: TGCGCCAGCAGCCCTAAAACGGGGGGGCCTGGCTACACCTTC. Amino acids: CASSPKTGGPGYTF.

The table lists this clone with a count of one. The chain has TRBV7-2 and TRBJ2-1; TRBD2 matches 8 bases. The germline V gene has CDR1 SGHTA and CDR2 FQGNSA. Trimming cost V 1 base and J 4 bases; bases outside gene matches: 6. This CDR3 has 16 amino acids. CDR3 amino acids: CASSLVRAGAYNEQFF. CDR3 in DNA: TGTGCCAGCAGCTTAGTGCGAGCGGGGGCTTACAATGAGCAGTTCTTC.

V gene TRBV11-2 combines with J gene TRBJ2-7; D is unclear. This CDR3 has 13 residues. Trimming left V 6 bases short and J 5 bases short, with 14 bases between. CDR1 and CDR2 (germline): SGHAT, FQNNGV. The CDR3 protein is CASSSGAKDEQYF. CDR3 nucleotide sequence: TGTGCCAGCAGTTCTGGAGCGAAAGACGAGCAGTACTTC. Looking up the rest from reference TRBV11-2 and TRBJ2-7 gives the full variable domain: EAGVAQSPRYKIIEKRQSVAFWCNPISGHATLYWYQQILGQGPKLLIQFQNNGVVDDSQLPKDRFSAERLKGVDSTLKIQPAKLEDSAVYLCASSSGAKDEQYFGPGTRLTVT.

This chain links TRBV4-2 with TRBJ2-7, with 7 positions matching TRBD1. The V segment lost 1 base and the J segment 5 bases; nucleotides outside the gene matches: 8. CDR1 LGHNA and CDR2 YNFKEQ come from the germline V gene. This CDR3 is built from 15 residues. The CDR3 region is CASSQGRGQGHEQYF. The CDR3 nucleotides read TGTGCCAGCAGCCAAGGTAGGGGGCAGGGCCACGAGCAGTACTTC.

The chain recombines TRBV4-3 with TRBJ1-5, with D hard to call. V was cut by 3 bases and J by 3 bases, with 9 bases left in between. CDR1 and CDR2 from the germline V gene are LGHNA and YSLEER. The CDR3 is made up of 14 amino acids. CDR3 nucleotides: TGCGCCAGCAGCCAGGCAGAGGTCAATCAGCCCCAGCATTTT. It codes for CASSQAEVNQPQHF.

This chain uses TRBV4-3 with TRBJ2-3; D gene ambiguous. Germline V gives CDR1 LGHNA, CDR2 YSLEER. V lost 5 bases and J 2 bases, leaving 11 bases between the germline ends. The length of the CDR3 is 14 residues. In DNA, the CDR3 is TGCGCCAGCAGCGATGACACGTACACAGATACGCAGTATTTT. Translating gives CASSDDTYTDTQYF.

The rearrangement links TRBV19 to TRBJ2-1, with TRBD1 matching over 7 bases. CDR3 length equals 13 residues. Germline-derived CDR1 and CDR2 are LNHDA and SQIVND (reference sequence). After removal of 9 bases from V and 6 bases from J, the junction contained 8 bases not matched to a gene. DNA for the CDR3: TGTGCCAGCTCGACAGGGATGGGCAATGAGCAGTTCTTC. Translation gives CASSTGMGNEQFF.

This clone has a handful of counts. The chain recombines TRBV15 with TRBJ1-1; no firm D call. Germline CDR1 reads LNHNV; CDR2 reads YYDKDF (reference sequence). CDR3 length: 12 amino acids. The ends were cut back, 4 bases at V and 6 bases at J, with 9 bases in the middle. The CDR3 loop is CATSTGGSEAFF. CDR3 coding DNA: TGTGCCACCAGCACAGGTGGCTCTGAAGCTTTCTTT. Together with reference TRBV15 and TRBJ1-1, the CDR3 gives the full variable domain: DAMVIQNPRYQVTQFGKPVTLSCSQTLNHNVMYWYQQKSSQAPKLLFHYYDKDFNNEADTPDNFQSRRPNTSFCFLDIRSPGLGDTAMYLCATSTGGSEAFFGQGTRLTVV.

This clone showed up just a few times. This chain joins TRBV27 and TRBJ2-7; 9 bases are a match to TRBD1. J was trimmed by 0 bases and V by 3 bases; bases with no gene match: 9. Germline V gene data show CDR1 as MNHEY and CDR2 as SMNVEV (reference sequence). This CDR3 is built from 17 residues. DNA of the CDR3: TGTGCCAGCAGTTTTTATCCGGGACAGGGTGCCTCCTACGAGCAGTACTTC. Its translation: CASSFYPGQGASYEQYF.

CDR3 in DNA: TGTGCCAGCAGCACGGGGACAGCCGGATCACCCCTCCACTTT. It is translated as CASSTGTAGSPLHF. The chain joins TRBV7-2 to TRBJ1-6; 7 bases map to TRBD1. Unmatched junction bases numbered 8, after V lost 5 bases and J lost 10 bases. This CDR3 region has 14 residues. CDR1 is SGHTA and CDR2 is FQGNSA in the germline V gene. The variable domain in full, completed from reference TRBV7-2 and TRBJ1-6, reads GAGVSQSPSNKVTEKGKDVELRCDPISGHTALYWYRQSLGQGLEFLIYFQGNSAPDKSGLPSDRFSAERTGGSVSTLTIQRTQQEDSAVYLCASSTGTAGSPLHFGNGTRLTVT.

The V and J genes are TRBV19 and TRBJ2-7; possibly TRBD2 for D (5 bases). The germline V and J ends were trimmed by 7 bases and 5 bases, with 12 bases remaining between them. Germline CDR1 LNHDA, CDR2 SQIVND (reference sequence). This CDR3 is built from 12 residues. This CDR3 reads CASTTAGNEQYF. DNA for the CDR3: TGTGCCAGTACAACCGCGGGTAACGAGCAGTACTTC.

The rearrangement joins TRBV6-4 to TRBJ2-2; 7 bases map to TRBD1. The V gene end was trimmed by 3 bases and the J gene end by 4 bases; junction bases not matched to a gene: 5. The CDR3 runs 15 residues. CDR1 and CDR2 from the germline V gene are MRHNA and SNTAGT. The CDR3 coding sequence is TGTGCCAGCAGTGAGACAGGGCCGGGCACCGGGGAGCTGTTTTTT. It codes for CASSETGPGTGELFF.

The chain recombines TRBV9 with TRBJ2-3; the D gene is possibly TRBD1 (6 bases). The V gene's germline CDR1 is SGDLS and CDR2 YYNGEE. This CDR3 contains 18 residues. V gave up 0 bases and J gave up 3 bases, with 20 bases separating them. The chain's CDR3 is CASSVGTDLSLTTDTQYF. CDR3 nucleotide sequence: TGTGCCAGCAGCGTAGGGACAGACCTCAGCCTAACTACAGATACGCAGTATTTT. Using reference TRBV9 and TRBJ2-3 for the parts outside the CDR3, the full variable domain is DSGVTQTPKHLITATGQRVTLRCSPRSGDLSVYWYQQSLDQGLQFLIQYYNGEERAKGNILERFSAQQFPDLHSELNLSSLELGDSALYFCASSVGTDLSLTTDTQYFGPGTRLTVL.